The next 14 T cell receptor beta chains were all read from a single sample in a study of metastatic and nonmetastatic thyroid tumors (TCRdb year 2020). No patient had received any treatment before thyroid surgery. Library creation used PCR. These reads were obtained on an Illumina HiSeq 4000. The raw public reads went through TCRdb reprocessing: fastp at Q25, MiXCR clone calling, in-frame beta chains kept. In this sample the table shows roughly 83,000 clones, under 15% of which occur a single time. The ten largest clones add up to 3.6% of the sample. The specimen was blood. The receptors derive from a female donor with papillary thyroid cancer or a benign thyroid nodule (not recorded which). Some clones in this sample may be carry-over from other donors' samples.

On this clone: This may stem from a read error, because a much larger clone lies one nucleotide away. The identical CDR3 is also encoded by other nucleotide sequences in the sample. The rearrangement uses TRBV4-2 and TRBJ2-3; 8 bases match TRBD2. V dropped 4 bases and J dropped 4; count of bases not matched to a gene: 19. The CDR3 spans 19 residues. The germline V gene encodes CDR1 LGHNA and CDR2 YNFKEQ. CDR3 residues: CASSPLRPGGTIKPDTQYF. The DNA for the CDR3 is TGTGCCAGCAGCCCATTGCGCCCGGGGGGGACGATAAAACCAGATACGCAGTATTTT.

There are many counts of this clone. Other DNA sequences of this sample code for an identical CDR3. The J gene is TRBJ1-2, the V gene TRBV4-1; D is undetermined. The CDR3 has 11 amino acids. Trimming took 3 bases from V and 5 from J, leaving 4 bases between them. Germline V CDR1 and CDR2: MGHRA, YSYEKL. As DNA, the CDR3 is TGCGCCAGCAGCCACGGATATGGCTACACCTTC. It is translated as CASSHGYGYTF.

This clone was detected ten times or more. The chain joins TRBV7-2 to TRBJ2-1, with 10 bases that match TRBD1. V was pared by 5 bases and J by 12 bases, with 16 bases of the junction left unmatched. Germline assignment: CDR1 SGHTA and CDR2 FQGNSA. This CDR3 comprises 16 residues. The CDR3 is CASSPSIGTGALGQFF. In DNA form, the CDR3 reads TGTGCCAGCAGCCCCAGTATAGGGACAGGGGCTTTGGGGCAGTTCTTC. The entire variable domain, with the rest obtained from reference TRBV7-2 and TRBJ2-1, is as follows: GAGVSQSPSNKVTEKGKDVELRCDPISGHTALYWYRQSLGQGLEFLIYFQGNSAPDKSGLPSDRFSAERTGGSVSTLTIQRTQQEDSAVYLCASSPSIGTGALGQFFGPGTRLTVL.

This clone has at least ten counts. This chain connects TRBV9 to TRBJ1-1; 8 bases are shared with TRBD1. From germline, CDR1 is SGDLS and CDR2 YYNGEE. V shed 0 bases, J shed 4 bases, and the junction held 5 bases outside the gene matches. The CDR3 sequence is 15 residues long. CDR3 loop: CASSVVGTGTTEAFF. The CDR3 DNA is TGTGCCAGCAGCGTAGTAGGGACAGGAACCACTGAAGCTTTCTTT.

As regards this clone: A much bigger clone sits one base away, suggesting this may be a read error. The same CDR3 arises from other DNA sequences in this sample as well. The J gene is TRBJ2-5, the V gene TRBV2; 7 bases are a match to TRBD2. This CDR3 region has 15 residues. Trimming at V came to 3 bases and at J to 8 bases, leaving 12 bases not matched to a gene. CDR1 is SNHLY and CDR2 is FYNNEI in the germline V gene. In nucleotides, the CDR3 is TGTGCCAGCAGTGACCGGACGGCCCCGGGAGGCACCCAGTACTTC. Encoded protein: CASSDRTAPGGTQYF.

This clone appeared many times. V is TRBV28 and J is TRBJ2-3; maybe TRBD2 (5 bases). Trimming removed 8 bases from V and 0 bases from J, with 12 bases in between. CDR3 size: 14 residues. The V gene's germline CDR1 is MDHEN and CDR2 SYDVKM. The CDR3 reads CASLEGTSTDTQYF. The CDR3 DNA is TGTGCCAGCCTCGAGGGCACTAGCACAGATACGCAGTATTTT. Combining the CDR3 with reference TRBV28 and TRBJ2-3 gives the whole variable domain DVKVTQSSRYLVKRTGEKVFLECVQDMDHENMFWYRQDPGLGLRLIYFSYDVKMKEKGDIPEGYSVSREKKERFSLILESASTNQTSMYLCASLEGTSTDTQYFGPGTRLTVL.

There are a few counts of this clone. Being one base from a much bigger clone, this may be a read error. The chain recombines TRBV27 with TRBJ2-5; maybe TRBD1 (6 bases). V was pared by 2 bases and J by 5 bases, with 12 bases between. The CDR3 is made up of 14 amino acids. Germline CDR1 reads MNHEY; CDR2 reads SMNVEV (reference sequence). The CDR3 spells CASSLGQSAETQYF. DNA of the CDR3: TGTGCCAGCAGTTTAGGACAGTCGGCGGAGACCCAGTACTTC.

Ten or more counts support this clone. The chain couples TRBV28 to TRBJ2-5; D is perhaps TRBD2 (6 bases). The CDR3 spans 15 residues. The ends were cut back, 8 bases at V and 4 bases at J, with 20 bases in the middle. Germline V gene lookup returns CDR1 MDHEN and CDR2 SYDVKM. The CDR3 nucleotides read TGTGCCAGCCGTTGGGGGGTCCGAGGGATAGAGACCCAGTACTTC. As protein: CASRWGVRGIETQYF.

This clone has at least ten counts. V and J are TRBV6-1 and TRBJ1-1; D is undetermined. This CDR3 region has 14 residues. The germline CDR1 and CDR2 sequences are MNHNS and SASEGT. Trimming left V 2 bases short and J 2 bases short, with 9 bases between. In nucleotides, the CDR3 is TGTGCCAGCAGTGAAAGCAGATTAAACACTGAAGCTTTCTTT. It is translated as CASSESRLNTEAFF.

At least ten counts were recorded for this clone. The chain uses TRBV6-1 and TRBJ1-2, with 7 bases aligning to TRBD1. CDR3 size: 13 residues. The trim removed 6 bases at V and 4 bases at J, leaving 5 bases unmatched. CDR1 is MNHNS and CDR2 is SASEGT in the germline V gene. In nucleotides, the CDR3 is TGTGCCAGCAGAACTACAGGGGTCTATGGCTACACCTTC. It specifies CASRTTGVYGYTF.

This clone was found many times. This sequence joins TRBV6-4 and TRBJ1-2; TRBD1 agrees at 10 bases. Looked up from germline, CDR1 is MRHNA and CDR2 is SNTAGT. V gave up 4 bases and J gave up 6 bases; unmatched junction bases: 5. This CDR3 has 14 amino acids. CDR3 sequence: CASSGTGGKDGYTF. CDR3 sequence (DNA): TGTGCCAGCAGTGGGACAGGGGGTAAAGATGGCTACACCTTC.

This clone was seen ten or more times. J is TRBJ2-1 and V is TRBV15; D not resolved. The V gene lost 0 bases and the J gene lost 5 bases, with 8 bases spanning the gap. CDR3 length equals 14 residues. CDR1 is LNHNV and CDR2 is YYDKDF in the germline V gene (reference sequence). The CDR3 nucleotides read TGTGCCACCAGCAGAGATGGCGGTAACAATGAGCAGTTCTTC. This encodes CATSRDGGNNEQFF.

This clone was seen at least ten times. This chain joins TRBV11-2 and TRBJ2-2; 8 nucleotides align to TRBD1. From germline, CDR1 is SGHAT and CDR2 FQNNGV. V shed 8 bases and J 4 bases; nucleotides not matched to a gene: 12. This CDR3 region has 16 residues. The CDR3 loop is CASRLLGQGGTGELFF. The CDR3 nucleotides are TGTGCCAGCCGCCTCCTCGGACAGGGTGGCACCGGGGAGCTGTTTTTT.

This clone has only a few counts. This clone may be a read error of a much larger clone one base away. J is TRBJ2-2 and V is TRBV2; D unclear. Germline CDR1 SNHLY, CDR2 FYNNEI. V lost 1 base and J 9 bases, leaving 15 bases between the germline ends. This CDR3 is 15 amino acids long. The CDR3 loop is CASSEEGVGSWELFF. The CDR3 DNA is TGTGCCAGCAGTGAAGAGGGCGTGGGGTCCTGGGAGCTGTTTTTT.